This is a list of T cell receptor beta chains from one sample in a study of lymphopenia after photon versus proton radiotherapy. Data came from immunoSEQ multiplex PCR; TCRdb stores just in-frame clones and leaves some out. The data hold 35,000 to 45,000 clones, with approximately 82% observed a single time. The sequenced sample was peripheral blood, obtained from a patient treated with proton-based radiotherapy. The receptors derive from a woman in her sixties or seventies with pancreatic cancer. The CDR3 runs from the conserved cysteine through the conserved F or W. The order of the fields is V gene, J gene, D gene, clone size, CDR3 protein, CDR3 DNA. The D gene is left open where the match is weak. Not every row has a clone size; where given, it reads once, few, many or a size class.

v_gene: TRBV28; j_gene: TRBJ2-1; d_gene: TRBD2; abundance: NA; CDR3aa: CASRGASGMGQFF; CDR3nt: TGTGCCAGCAGGGGGGCTAGCGGGATGGGGCAGTTCTTC
v_gene: TRBV19; j_gene: TRBJ1-2; d_gene: TRBD1; abundance: NA; CDR3aa: CASSNEGTGGFTF; CDR3nt: TGTGCCAGCAGTAACGAAGGGACAGGGGGTTTCACCTTC
v_gene: TRBV19; j_gene: TRBJ1-6; d_gene: NA; abundance: medium-sized; CDR3aa: CASKPRTVDNSPLHF; CDR3nt: TGTGCCAGTAAGCCACGGACAGTTGATAATTCACCCCTCCACTTT
v_gene: TRBV28; j_gene: TRBJ1-2; d_gene: TRBD1; abundance: NA; CDR3aa: CASSLGTGVAWGYTF; CDR3nt: TGTGCCAGCAGTTTAGGGACAGGGGTGGCTTGGGGCTACACCTTC
v_gene: TRBV5-4; j_gene: TRBJ1-5; d_gene: NA; abundance: NA; CDR3aa: CASSLEDAGQNSNQPQHF; CDR3nt: TGTGCCAGCAGCTTGGAGGATGCGGGTCAGAATAGCAATCAGCCCCAGCATTTT
v_gene: TRBV27; j_gene: TRBJ1-5; d_gene: NA; abundance: few; CDR3aa: CASSPTLQSNQPQHF; CDR3nt: TGTGCCAGCAGTCCCACTTTACAGAGCAATCAGCCCCAGCATTTT
v_gene: TRBV19; j_gene: TRBJ1-2; d_gene: TRBD1; abundance: NA; CDR3aa: CASRGTDRLNYGYTF; CDR3nt: TGTGCCAGTCGTGGGACAGATAGATTGAACTATGGCTACACCTTC
v_gene: TRBV4-3; j_gene: TRBJ1-4; d_gene: NA; abundance: NA; CDR3aa: CASSQESDPTNEKLFF; CDR3nt: TGCGCCAGCAGCCAAGAATCGGATCCAACTAATGAAAAACTGTTTTTT
v_gene: TRBV6-6; j_gene: TRBJ1-5; d_gene: TRBD1; abundance: NA; CDR3aa: CASTSPGGDQPQHF; CDR3nt: TGTGCCAGCACCTCTCCAGGGGGTGATCAGCCCCAGCATTTT
v_gene: TRBV10-3; j_gene: TRBJ1-2; d_gene: NA; abundance: NA; CDR3aa: CAISGREGLGYTF; CDR3nt: TGTGCCATCAGTGGGAGGGAAGGTTTGGGATACACCTTC
v_gene: TRBV4-3; j_gene: TRBJ2-2; d_gene: TRBD2; abundance: once; CDR3aa: CASSQDWGGAAANTGELFF; CDR3nt: TGCGCCAGCAGCCAAGATTGGGGGGGAGCGGCAGCGAACACCGGGGAGCTGTTTTTT
v_gene: TRBV29-1; j_gene: TRBJ2-1; d_gene: NA; abundance: once; CDR3aa: CSVLERGTHNEQFF; CDR3nt: TGCAGCGTTCTCGAAAGGGGGACACACAATGAGCAGTTCTTC
v_gene: TRBV5-4; j_gene: TRBJ1-6; d_gene: TRBD1; abundance: once; CDR3aa: CASSDRTGGYNSPLHF; CDR3nt: TGTGCCAGCAGCGATAGGACAGGGGGCTACAATTCACCCCTCCACTTT
v_gene: TRBV6-1; j_gene: TRBJ2-7; d_gene: TRBD1; abundance: few; CDR3aa: CASRSGTGGGEQYF; CDR3nt: TGTGCCAGCAGGAGCGGGACAGGGGGAGGAGAGCAGTACTTC
v_gene: TRBV18; j_gene: TRBJ1-1; d_gene: NA; abundance: NA; CDR3aa: CASSPRSGNRNTEAFF; CDR3nt: TGTGCCAGCTCACCTCGGTCAGGGAATCGGAACACTGAAGCTTTCTTT
v_gene: TRBV28; j_gene: TRBJ1-5; d_gene: NA; abundance: NA; CDR3aa: CASRPALGNQPQHF; CDR3nt: TGTGCCAGCAGGCCCGCTTTGGGCAATCAGCCCCAGCATTTT
v_gene: TRBV4-3; j_gene: TRBJ1-1; d_gene: NA; abundance: few; CDR3aa: CASSQDLSGSAFF; CDR3nt: TGCGCCAGCAGCCAAGATCTTTCGGGTTCGGCTTTCTTT
v_gene: TRBV18; j_gene: TRBJ1-3; d_gene: NA; abundance: NA; CDR3aa: CASSTGEPGSGNTIYF; CDR3nt: TGTGCCAGCTCGACGGGAGAGCCGGGCTCTGGAAACACCATATATTTT
v_gene: TRBV6-6; j_gene: TRBJ2-7; d_gene: NA; abundance: NA; CDR3aa: CASSYSLEQYF; CDR3nt: TGTGCCAGCAGTTACTCGTTAGAGCAGTACTTC
v_gene: TRBV18; j_gene: TRBJ1-3; d_gene: NA; abundance: NA; CDR3aa: CASSRSDPNSGNTIYF; CDR3nt: TGTGCCAGCTCTCGATCGGACCCAAACTCTGGAAACACCATATATTTT
v_gene: TRBV5-1; j_gene: TRBJ2-1; d_gene: NA; abundance: NA; CDR3aa: CASSSFDVLPPNEQFF; CDR3nt: TGCGCCAGCAGCTCCTTCGACGTTCTTCCTCCCAATGAGCAGTTCTTC
v_gene: TRBV4-1; j_gene: TRBJ2-7; d_gene: TRBD2; abundance: NA; CDR3aa: CASSQPSGKEQYF; CDR3nt: TGCGCCAGCAGCCAACCTAGCGGGAAGGAGCAGTACTTC
v_gene: TRBV5-1; j_gene: TRBJ2-1; d_gene: NA; abundance: NA; CDR3aa: CASSLVGGNEQFF; CDR3nt: TGCGCCAGCAGCTTGGTGGGCGGGAATGAGCAGTTCTTC
v_gene: TRBV4-1; j_gene: TRBJ2-1; d_gene: NA; abundance: NA; CDR3aa: CASSQDPGSFQFF; CDR3nt: TGCGCCAGCAGCCAAGATCCGGGATCCTTTCAGTTCTTC
v_gene: TRBV4-3; j_gene: TRBJ2-3; d_gene: TRBD2; abundance: NA; CDR3aa: CASSLSGTSTDTQYF; CDR3nt: TGCGCCAGCAGCCTTTCCGGGACTAGTACAGATACGCAGTATTTT
v_gene: TRBV5-8; j_gene: TRBJ1-1; d_gene: NA; abundance: once; CDR3aa: CASSFMGFENTEAFF; CDR3nt: TGTGCCAGCAGCTTTATGGGTTTTGAGAACACTGAAGCTTTCTTT
v_gene: TRBV5-1; j_gene: TRBJ2-1; d_gene: TRBD2; abundance: NA; CDR3aa: CASSFLLAGVGDEQFF; CDR3nt: TGCGCCAGCAGCTTCTTACTAGCGGGAGTTGGCGATGAGCAGTTCTTC
v_gene: TRBV7-2; j_gene: TRBJ1-1; d_gene: TRBD1; abundance: NA; CDR3aa: CASSLNFPGGAEAFF; CDR3nt: TGTGCCAGCAGCTTAAATTTTCCAGGGGGGGCTGAAGCTTTCTTT
v_gene: TRBV7-3; j_gene: TRBJ2-3; d_gene: TRBD1; abundance: NA; CDR3aa: CASREGAITDTQYF; CDR3nt: TGTGCCAGCAGAGAGGGGGCCATCACAGATACGCAGTATTTT
v_gene: TRBV5-4; j_gene: TRBJ2-2; d_gene: NA; abundance: NA; CDR3aa: CASSSGRVITGELFF; CDR3nt: TGTGCCAGCAGCTCAGGCAGGGTAATCACCGGGGAGCTGTTTTTT
v_gene: TRBV5-1; j_gene: TRBJ1-5; d_gene: NA; abundance: NA; CDR3aa: CASSEGPSGNQPQHF; CDR3nt: TGCGCCAGCAGCGAAGGACCGAGTGGCAATCAGCCCCAGCATTTT
v_gene: TRBV7-8; j_gene: TRBJ1-1; d_gene: NA; abundance: once; CDR3aa: CASSLGRVVLGEAFF; CDR3nt: TGTGCCAGCAGCTTAGGTCGGGTCGTTTTGGGAGAAGCTTTCTTT
v_gene: TRBV6-5; j_gene: TRBJ2-7; d_gene: TRBD1; abundance: NA; CDR3aa: CASSPRTGSWSEQYF; CDR3nt: TGTGCCAGCAGTCCTCGGACAGGGTCGTGGAGCGAGCAGTACTTC
v_gene: TRBV6-5; j_gene: TRBJ2-5; d_gene: TRBD2; abundance: NA; CDR3aa: CASSLLGLVQETQYF; CDR3nt: TGTGCCAGCAGTCTACTTGGACTAGTTCAAGAGACCCAGTACTTC
v_gene: TRBV6-1; j_gene: TRBJ1-3; d_gene: NA; abundance: few; CDR3aa: CASSELSNTIYF; CDR3nt: TGTGCCAGCAGTGAATTATCAAACACCATATATTTT
v_gene: TRBV7-7; j_gene: TRBJ2-5; d_gene: NA; abundance: once; CDR3aa: CASSLEGRRETQYF; CDR3nt: TGTGCTAGCAGCTTAGAGGGTAGGAGAGAGACCCAGTACTTC
v_gene: TRBV5-4; j_gene: TRBJ2-5; d_gene: NA; abundance: NA; CDR3aa: CASSLGGNQETQYF; CDR3nt: TGTGCCAGCAGCTTGGGCGGGAATCAAGAGACCCAGTACTTC
v_gene: TRBV27; j_gene: TRBJ2-5; d_gene: NA; abundance: NA; CDR3aa: CASKNGAQETQYF; CDR3nt: TGTGCCAGCAAAAATGGGGCCCAAGAGACCCAGTACTTC